Listed below are T cell receptor beta chains from one sample, sequenced in a study of shared clonotypes between healthy human individuals. The protocol was immunoSEQ multiplex PCR, while the TCRdb copy is restricted to in-frame clones and leaves out a portion. Among about 800,000 clones listed, roughly 96% were seen once. The sample was naive CD8+ T cells sorted from blood. These receptors originate from a man aged 25 to 40 in good health. CDR3s include the opening cysteine and the closing phenylalanine or tryptophan. The order of the fields is J gene, V gene, D gene, clone size, CDR3 DNA, CDR3 protein. A D gene is named only where the DNA matches it firmly. The listing skips clone size in some rows; elsewhere it reads once, few, many or a size class.

TRBJ1-1	TRBV29-1	NA	NA	TGCAGCGTCGTGGGCCTTATGAACACTGAAGCTTTCTTT	CSVVGLMNTEAFF
TRBJ2-1	TRBV9	NA	NA	TGTGCCAGCAGCGTATATGGACTCAATGAGCAGTTCTTC	CASSVYGLNEQFF
TRBJ2-7	TRBV28	TRBD2	once	TGTGCCAGCAGTTCACTACTAGCGCCGAGCTCCTACGAGCAGTACTTC	CASSSLLAPSSYEQYF
TRBJ1-1	TRBV2	NA	NA	TGTGCCAGCATTCAGGACCTCTCGAACACTGAAGCTTTCTTT	CASIQDLSNTEAFF
TRBJ2-5	TRBV9	NA	NA	TGTGCCAGCAGCGTAGGCAGGCTAGAGGAGACCCAGTACTTC	CASSVGRLEETQYF
TRBJ2-5	TRBV11-2	NA	once	TGTGCCAGCAGCAATAGCTGGGACAACAAAGGGCAGACCCAGTACTTC	CASSNSWDNKGQTQYF
TRBJ2-2	TRBV7-3	TRBD1	NA	TGTGCCAGCAGCTACTCCCCCCGGACAGGGGGCGCCGGCGGGGAGCTGTTTTTT	CASSYSPRTGGAGGELFF
TRBJ1-5	TRBV27	TRBD1	once	TGTGCCAGCGGATCCGGGACAGCCGCGATTATGCCCCAGCATTTT	CASGSGTAAIMPQHF
TRBJ2-7	TRBV29-1	TRBD2	NA	TGCAGCTCCCGAGCGGGAGCCGGGAACGAGCAGTACTTC	CSSRAGAGNEQYF
TRBJ2-3	TRBV6-1	NA	NA	TGTGCCAGCTGGGGCGGACAAACAACAGATACGCAGTATTTT	CASWGGQTTDTQYF
TRBJ1-2	TRBV5-8	NA	NA	TGTGCCAGCTCCTTCGACAGCTTCTATGGCTACACCTTC	CASSFDSFYGYTF
TRBJ1-3	TRBV29-1	TRBD1	few	TGCAGCGCCTGGGACAGCTCTGGAAACACCATATATTTT	CSAWDSSGNTIYF
TRBJ2-1	TRBV10-1	NA	NA	TGCGCCAGCAGTGAGGTAGGGGTCAATGAGCAGTTCTTC	CASSEVGVNEQFF
TRBJ2-1	TRBV27	NA	NA	TGTGCCAGCAGTTACCGGGGGCTCTACAATGAGCAGTTCTTC	CASSYRGLYNEQFF
TRBJ2-1	TRBV9	TRBD2	NA	TGTGCCAGCAGCTCAACTGGGAGACTAGCGGGTGTCAAGGATGAGCAGTTCTTC	CASSSTGRLAGVKDEQFF
TRBJ2-1	TRBV29-1	NA	NA	TGCAGCGTTGAATGGCCCAATGAGCAGTTCTTC	CSVEWPNEQFF
TRBJ2-7	TRBV4-1	TRBD1	NA	TGCGCCAGCAGCCATTTTTCCGGGCAGGGGGCTTACGAGCAGTACTTC	CASSHFSGQGAYEQYF
TRBJ1-4	TRBV7-9	TRBD1	NA	TGTGCCAGCAGCTCATGGGACAGGGATGAAAAACTGTTTTTT	CASSSWDRDEKLFF
TRBJ1-1	TRBV28	TRBD1	NA	TGTGCCAGCAGTTTATTGGACAGGAGCACTGAAGCTTTCTTT	CASSLLDRSTEAFF
TRBJ2-1	TRBV7-9	NA	NA	TGTGCCAGCAGCTCACAACTCCAGGGGGGCGAGCAGTTCTTC	CASSSQLQGGEQFF
TRBJ2-1	TRBV9	NA	NA	TGTGCCAGCAGCTCATTTGACAGGAGGACCTACAATGAGCAGTTCTTC	CASSSFDRRTYNEQFF
TRBJ2-1	TRBV9	TRBD1	NA	TGTGCCAGCAGCGGACGACAGGGTTACAATGAGCAGTTCTTC	CASSGRQGYNEQFF
TRBJ2-1	TRBV5-1	NA	NA	TGCGCCAGCAGCCCTCTAAAACAGGGTAATGAGCAGTTCTTC	CASSPLKQGNEQFF
TRBJ1-2	TRBV30	TRBD1	NA	TGTGCCTGGCTGACAGGGTTGGAAGGCTACACCTTC	CAWLTGLEGYTF
TRBJ2-1	TRBV2	NA	NA	TGTGCCAGCACGCCAGCAGTAGAGCAGTTCTTC	CASTPAVEQFF
TRBJ2-2	TRBV5-1	NA	NA	TGCGCCAGCAGCTTGGACAGGTTAAGGTCCCCGTACGGGGAGCTGTTTTTT	CASSLDRLRSPYGELFF
TRBJ2-7	TRBV19	TRBD2	NA	TGTGCCAGTACCCCATCCGCCGGGAGGGAGCAGTACTTC	CASTPSAGREQYF
TRBJ1-4	TRBV11-2	NA	NA	TGTGCCAGCAGCTTAGGGAATAGGGGAATGACTAATGAAAAACTGTTTTTT	CASSLGNRGMTNEKLFF